This record concerns one T cell receptor beta chain sequence. Its specificity is unknown. This could be a read error, since a much larger clone is one nucleotide away. This record comes from a study of T cells in Graves' hyperthyroidism and ophthalmopathy. V lost 2 bases and J lost 2, with 6 bases in between. The CDR3 is made up of 13 amino acids. From germline, CDR1 is MNHEY and CDR2 SVGAGI. The study's findings and limits: Stable hyperthyroidism and ophthalmopathy were separated using 13 V-J signatures. Most expanded thyroid clonotypes above 0.001 also appeared in blood.

It was RNA transcripts that yielded the amplified TCR beta CDR3 regions. The HTBI primer set was used in a first-round RT-PCR of the TCR CDR3. Via MiXCR, TCRdb re-called the multiplex PCR reads, giving one row per CDR3 protein. The data show hundreds of thousands of distinct CDR3 sequences, with roughly 46% seen just once and under 8% held by the top ten. Patients showing uncontrolled infection, other autoimmune disease, pregnancy or lactation were ineligible. Clinical symptoms, serum thyroxine, TRAb, thyroid ultrasound and orbital computed tomography established diagnosis. This clonotype originated in an adult man with Graves' disease, either hyperthyroidism or ophthalmopathy (not recorded which). The sequenced material came from peripheral blood or thyroid tissue (not recorded which). The rearrangement joins TRBV6-5 to TRBJ1-2; no definite D call. This CDR3 is CASSYSRNYGYTF. CDR3 in DNA: TGTGCCAGCAGTTACAGCAGGAACTATGGCTACACCTTC.